This T cell receptor beta chain was identified during a study of T cell responses to AZD1222 COVID-19 vaccine. Whole-study results and caveats: Donors, mostly white British, included more females; clonal diversity was possibly underestimated. Two AZD1222 doses significantly raised spike-specific TCR breadth and depth over controls. Unmutated regions of variants are reportedly targeted by nearly half of spike-specific TCRs.

Using immunoSEQ multiplex PCR, the repertoire was profiled, and TCRdb retains in-frame clones only, with some absent. In the table there are 140,000 to 150,000 clones, roughly 93% of which are singletons. This CDR3 contains 13 residues. Trimming cost V 12 bases and J 3 bases; bases outside gene matches: 7. Germline-derived CDR1 and CDR2 are KGHDR and SFDVKD. A note on this clone: The antigen remains undetermined.

The sequence came from an adult who had recovered from COVID-19. The chain combines TRBV24-1 with TRBJ1-2; 9 bases align to TRBD1. The specimen was peripheral blood, collected after recovery from COVID-19. The DNA for the CDR3 is TGTGCCCCACAGGGGGCATTCGACTATGGCTACACCTTC. Translating gives CAPQGAFDYGYTF.